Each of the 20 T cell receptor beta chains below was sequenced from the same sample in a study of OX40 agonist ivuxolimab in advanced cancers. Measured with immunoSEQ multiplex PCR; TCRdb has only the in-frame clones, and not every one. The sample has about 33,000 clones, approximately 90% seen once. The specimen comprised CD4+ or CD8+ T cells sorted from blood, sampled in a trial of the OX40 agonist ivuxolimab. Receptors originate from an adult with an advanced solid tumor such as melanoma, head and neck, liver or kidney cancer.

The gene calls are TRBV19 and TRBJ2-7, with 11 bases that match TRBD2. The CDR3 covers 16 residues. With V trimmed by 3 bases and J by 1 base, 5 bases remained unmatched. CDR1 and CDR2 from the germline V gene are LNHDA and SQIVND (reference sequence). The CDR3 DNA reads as TGTGCCAGTAGTATCTTAATAGCGGGGGGGTCCTACGAGCAGTACTTC. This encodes CASSILIAGGSYEQYF. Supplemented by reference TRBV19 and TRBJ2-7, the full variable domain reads DGGITQSPKYLFRKEGQNVTLSCEQNLNHDAMYWYRQDPGQGLRLIYYSQIVNDFQKGDIAEGYSVSREKKESFPLTVTSAQKNPTAFYLCASSILIAGGSYEQYFGPGTRLTVT.

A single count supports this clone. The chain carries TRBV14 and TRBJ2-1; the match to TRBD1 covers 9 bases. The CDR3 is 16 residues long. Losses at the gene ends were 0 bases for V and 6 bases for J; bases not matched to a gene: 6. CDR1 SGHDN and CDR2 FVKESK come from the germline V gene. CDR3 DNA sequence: TGTGCCAGCAGCCAAGATACAGGGGGCGTTGCCAATGAGCAGTTCTTC. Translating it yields CASSQDTGGVANEQFF.

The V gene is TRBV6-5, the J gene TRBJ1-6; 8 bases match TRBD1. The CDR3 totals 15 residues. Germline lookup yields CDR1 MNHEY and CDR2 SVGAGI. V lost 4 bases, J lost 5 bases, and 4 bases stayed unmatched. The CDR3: CASSSLGQDNSPLHF. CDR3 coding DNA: TGTGCCAGCAGTTCCTTGGGACAGGATAATTCACCCCTCCACTTT.

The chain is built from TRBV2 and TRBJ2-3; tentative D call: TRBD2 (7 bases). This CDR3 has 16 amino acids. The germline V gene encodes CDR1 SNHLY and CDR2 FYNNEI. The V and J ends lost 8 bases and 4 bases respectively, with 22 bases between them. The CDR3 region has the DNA TGTGCCAGCTCAGGCGGGGGCTTTGCCAGCCCAGATACGCAGTATTTT. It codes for CASSGGGFASPDTQYF.

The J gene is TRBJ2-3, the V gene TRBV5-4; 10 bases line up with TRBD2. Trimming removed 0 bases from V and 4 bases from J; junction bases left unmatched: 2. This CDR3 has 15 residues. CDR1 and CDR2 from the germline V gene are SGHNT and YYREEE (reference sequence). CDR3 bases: TGTGCCAGCAGCTTGGGTCTAGCGGGGGCAGATACGCAGTATTTT. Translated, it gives CASSLGLAGADTQYF. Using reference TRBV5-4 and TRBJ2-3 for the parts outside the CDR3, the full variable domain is ETGVTQSPTHLIKTRGQQVTLRCSSQSGHNTVSWYQQALGQGPQFIFQYYREEENGRGNFPPRFSGLQFPNYSSELNVNALELDDSALYLCASSLGLAGADTQYFGPGTRLTVL.

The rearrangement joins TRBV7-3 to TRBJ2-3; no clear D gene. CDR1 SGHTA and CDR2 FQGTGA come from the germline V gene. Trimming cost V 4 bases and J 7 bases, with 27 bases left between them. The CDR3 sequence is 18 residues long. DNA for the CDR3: TGTGCCAGCAGCTGCTGGACCGTACCCCAACCCAGGCAACATACGCAGTATTTT. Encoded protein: CASSCWTVPQPRQHTQYF.

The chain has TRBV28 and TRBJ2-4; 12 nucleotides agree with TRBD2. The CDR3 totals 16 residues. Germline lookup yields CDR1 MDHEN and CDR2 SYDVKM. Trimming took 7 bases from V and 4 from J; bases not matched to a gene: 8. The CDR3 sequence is CASMGTSGFTKNIQYF. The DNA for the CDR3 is TGTGCCAGCATGGGGACTAGCGGGTTTACTAAAAACATTCAGTACTTC.

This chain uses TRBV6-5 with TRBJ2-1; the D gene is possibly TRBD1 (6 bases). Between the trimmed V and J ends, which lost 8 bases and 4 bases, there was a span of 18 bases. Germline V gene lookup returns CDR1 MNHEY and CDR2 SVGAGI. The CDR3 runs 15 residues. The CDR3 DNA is TGTGCCAGCCGGAGAGACAGGCGAACATACAATGAGCAGTTCTTC. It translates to CASRRDRRTYNEQFF.

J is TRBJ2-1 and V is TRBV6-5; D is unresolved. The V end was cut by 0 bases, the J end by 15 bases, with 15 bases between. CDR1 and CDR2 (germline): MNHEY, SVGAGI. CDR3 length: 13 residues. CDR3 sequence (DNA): TGTGCCAGCAGTTACTCAACCTCCCAAGTTAGGTTCTTC. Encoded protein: CASSYSTSQVRFF.

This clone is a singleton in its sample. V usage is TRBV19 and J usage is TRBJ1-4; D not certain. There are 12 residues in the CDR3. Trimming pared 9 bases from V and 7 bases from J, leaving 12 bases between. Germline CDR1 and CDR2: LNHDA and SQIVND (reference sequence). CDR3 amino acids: CASSARGEKLFF. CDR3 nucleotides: TGTGCCAGCTCCGCCCGGGGTGAAAAACTGTTTTTT.

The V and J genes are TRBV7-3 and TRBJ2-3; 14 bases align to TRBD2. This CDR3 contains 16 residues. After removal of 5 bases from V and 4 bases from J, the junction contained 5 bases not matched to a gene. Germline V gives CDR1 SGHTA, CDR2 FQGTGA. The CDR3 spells CASSLQTSGGADTQYF. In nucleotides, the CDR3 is TGTGCCAGCAGCCTCCAGACTAGCGGGGGGGCAGATACGCAGTATTTT.

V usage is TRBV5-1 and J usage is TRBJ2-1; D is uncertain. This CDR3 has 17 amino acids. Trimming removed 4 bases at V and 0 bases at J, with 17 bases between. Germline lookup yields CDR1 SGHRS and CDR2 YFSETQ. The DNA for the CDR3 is TGCGCCAGCAGCGCCCTCGGGTCCGCCAGCTCCTACAATGAGCAGTTCTTC. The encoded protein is CASSALGSASSYNEQFF. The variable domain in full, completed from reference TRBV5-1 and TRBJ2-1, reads KAGVTQTPRYLIKTRGQQVTLSCSPISGHRSVSWYQQTPGQGLQFLFEYFSETQRNKGNFPGRFSGRQFSNSRSEMNVSTLELGDSALYLCASSALGSASSYNEQFFGPGTRLTVL.

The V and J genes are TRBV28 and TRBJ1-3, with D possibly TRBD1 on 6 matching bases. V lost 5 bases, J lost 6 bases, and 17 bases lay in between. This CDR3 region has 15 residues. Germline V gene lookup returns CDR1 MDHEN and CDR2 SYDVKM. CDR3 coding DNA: TGTGCCAGCAGTGCACAGGGAAAAGGCCTAAACACCATATATTTT. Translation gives CASSAQGKGLNTIYF.

CDR3: CASQPGTGGSYEQYF. For the CDR3, the DNA is TGTGCCAGCCAGCCTGGGACAGGGGGTTCCTACGAGCAGTACTTC. The V call is TRBV7-2, the J call TRBJ2-7; 11 bases fit TRBD1. The CDR3 is made up of 15 amino acids. V dropped 8 bases and J dropped 1; count of bases not matched to a gene: 7. The V gene's germline CDR1 is SGHTA and CDR2 FQGNSA.

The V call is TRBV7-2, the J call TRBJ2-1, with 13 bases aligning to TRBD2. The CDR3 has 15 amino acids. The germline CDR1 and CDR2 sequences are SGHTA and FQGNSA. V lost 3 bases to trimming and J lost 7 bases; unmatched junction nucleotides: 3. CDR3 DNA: TGTGCCAGCAGCTTCGGACTAGCGGGAGATAATGAGCAGTTCTTC. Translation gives CASSFGLAGDNEQFF.

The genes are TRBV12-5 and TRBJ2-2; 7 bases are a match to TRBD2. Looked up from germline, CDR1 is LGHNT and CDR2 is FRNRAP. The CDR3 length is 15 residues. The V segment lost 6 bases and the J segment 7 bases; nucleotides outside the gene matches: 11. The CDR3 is CASGTSRERGGELFF. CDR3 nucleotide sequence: TGTGCTAGTGGAACGTCGCGGGAGCGGGGCGGGGAGCTGTTTTTT.

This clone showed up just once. The DNA of the CDR3 is TGTGCCAGCAGCGTTCTTTCTGGGGCCAACGTCCTGACTTTC. Protein sequence: CASSVLSGANVLTF. This rearrangement joins TRBV5-5 to TRBJ2-6; D is unresolved. In germline, CDR1 is SGHKS, CDR2 YYEKEE (reference sequence). The CDR3 runs 14 residues. V gave up 4 bases and J gave up 1 base, with 6 bases separating them.

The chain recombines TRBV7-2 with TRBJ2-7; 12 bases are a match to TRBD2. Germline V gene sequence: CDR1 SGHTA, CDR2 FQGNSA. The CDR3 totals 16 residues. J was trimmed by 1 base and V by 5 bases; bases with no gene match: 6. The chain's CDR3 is CASSLRLAGVSYEQYF. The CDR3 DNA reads TGTGCCAGCAGCCTCAGACTAGCGGGGGTTTCCTACGAGCAGTACTTC.

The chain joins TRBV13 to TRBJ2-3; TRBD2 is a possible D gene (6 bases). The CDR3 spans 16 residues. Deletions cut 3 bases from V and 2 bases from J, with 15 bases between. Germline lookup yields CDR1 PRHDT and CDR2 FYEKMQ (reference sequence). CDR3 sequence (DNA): TGTGCCAGCAGCTTTTACGGGGGAGCCTACACAGATACGCAGTATTTT. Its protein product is CASSFYGGAYTDTQYF.

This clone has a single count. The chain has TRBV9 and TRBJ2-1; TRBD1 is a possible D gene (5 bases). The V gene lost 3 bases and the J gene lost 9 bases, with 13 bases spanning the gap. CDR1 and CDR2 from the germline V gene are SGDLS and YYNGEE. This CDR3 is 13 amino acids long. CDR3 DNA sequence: TGTGCCAGCAGCGGGGTATTCGACAGTGAGCAGTTCTTC. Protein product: CASSGVFDSEQFF.